One sample yielded the 23 T cell receptor beta chains listed below, sequenced in a study of glioma-infiltrating T cells after dendritic cell vaccination. The protocol was immunoSEQ multiplex PCR, while the TCRdb copy is restricted to in-frame clones and leaves out a portion. The table has about 99,000 clones, approximately 84% seen once. Time point of the sample: after dendritic cell vaccination, including at tumor progression/relapse. The sample here was blood, taken after dendritic cell vaccination. These receptors were collected from a human donor with glioblastoma.

The chain joins TRBV2 to TRBJ1-5; 8 bases fit TRBD1. CDR1 SNHLY and CDR2 FYNNEI come from the germline V gene. The CDR3 loop spans 15 amino acids. V lost 6 bases, J lost 0 bases, and 4 bases stayed unmatched. The CDR3 region is CASRDREYSNQPQHF. CDR3 nucleotides: TGTGCCAGCAGGGACAGGGAATATAGCAATCAGCCCCAGCATTTT.

This clone was seen more than once but under ten times. J is TRBJ1-3 and V is TRBV18; D gene ambiguous. CDR1 KGHSH and CDR2 LQKENI come from the germline V gene. The CDR3 is 13 amino acids. V was trimmed by 6 bases and J by 8 bases, leaving 14 bases between them. The CDR3 reads CASSEGRWDTIYF. In DNA, the CDR3 is TGTGCCAGCTCGGAGGGAAGATGGGACACCATATATTTT.

This clone was seen a handful of times. The rearrangement uses TRBV29-1 and TRBJ2-5; 7 bases are shared with TRBD1. Germline V gene data show CDR1 as SQVTM and CDR2 as ANQGSEA. The V segment lost 7 bases and the J segment 1 base; nucleotides outside the gene matches: 6. The length of the CDR3 is 13 residues. The CDR3 DNA follows: TGCAGCGGTACAGGGGCGAGCCAAGAGACCCAGTACTTC. It is translated as CSGTGASQETQYF.

CDR3 amino acids: CASSLAGAFYEQYF. In nucleotides, the CDR3 is TGTGCCAGCAGCTTAGCGGGGGCGTTCTACGAGCAGTACTTC. The chain uses TRBV11-1 and TRBJ2-7, with D possibly being TRBD1 (6 bases). Trimming shortened V by 0 bases and J by 3 bases, and 9 bases separated the two germline ends. The CDR3 is made up of 14 amino acids. The V gene's germline CDR1 is SGHAT and CDR2 FQDESV (reference sequence).

V and J are TRBV28 and TRBJ1-1; TRBD1 might be the D (5 bases). CDR3 length: 16 residues. V lost 2 bases and J lost 3, with 16 bases in between. Per the germline V gene, CDR1 is MDHEN and CDR2 is SYDVKM. The CDR3 sequence is CASSLGLGGVDTEAFF. DNA for the CDR3: TGTGCCAGCAGTTTAGGCCTGGGGGGGGTTGACACTGAAGCTTTCTTT. Together with reference TRBV28 and TRBJ1-1, the CDR3 gives the full variable domain: DVKVTQSSRYLVKRTGEKVFLECVQDMDHENMFWYRQDPGLGLRLIYFSYDVKMKEKGDIPEGYSVSREKKERFSLILESASTNQTSMYLCASSLGLGGVDTEAFFGQGTRLTVV.

V is TRBV27 and J is TRBJ1-1; TRBD1 agrees at 10 bases. This CDR3 is 15 amino acids long. Unmatched junction bases numbered 5, after V lost 7 bases and J lost 0 bases. Germline CDR1 MNHEY, CDR2 SMNVEV (reference sequence). The DNA of the CDR3 is TGTGCCAGCACCTCGGGACAGGGGATGAACACTGAAGCTTTCTTT. Translating it yields CASTSGQGMNTEAFF.

This chain uses TRBV4-1 with TRBJ2-4; no reliable D call. Germline assignment: CDR1 MGHRA and CDR2 YSYEKL. The ends were cut back, 4 bases at V and 16 bases at J, with 20 bases in the middle. The CDR3 consists of 13 residues. In nucleotides, the CDR3 is TGCGCCAGCAGCCCACACAGTATACCAGTTTTATACTTC. Translating gives CASSPHSIPVLYF.

The genes are TRBV9 and TRBJ1-4, with TRBD1 identical over 10 bases. V dropped 3 bases and J dropped 6; count of bases not matched to a gene: 8. In germline, CDR1 is SGDLS, CDR2 YYNGEE. The CDR3 runs to 16 residues. CDR3 DNA sequence: TGTGCCAGCAGCGCTGACAGGGGGCGTTTGGATGAAAAACTGTTTTTT. Amino acid sequence: CASSADRGRLDEKLFF.

The chain has TRBV6-1 and TRBJ2-1; tentative D call: TRBD2 (5 bases). The length of the CDR3 is 13 residues. Between the trimmed V and J ends, which lost 5 bases and 7 bases, there was a span of 12 bases. Germline V gene sequence: CDR1 MNHNS, CDR2 SASEGT. The CDR3 is CASSFQLGNEQFF. CDR3 nucleotide sequence: TGTGCCAGCAGTTTTCAACTAGGGAATGAGCAGTTCTTC.

The rearrangement joins TRBV7-2 to TRBJ1-2; possible D gene TRBD1, 5 bases. V lost 1 base, J lost 3 bases, and 15 bases lay in between. CDR3 length: 16 amino acids. Germline V gene sequence: CDR1 SGHTA, CDR2 FQGNSA. Here the CDR3 reads CASSLEGLDKDYGYTF. CDR3 nucleotide sequence: TGTGCCAGCAGCTTAGAGGGGCTAGACAAGGACTATGGCTACACCTTC.

The CDR3 bases are TGTGCCAGCGCCCTAGGGAGGGGATTGAGCACTGAAGCTTTCTTT. Translating it yields CASALGRGLSTEAFF. The chain employs TRBV7-8 and TRBJ1-1, with TRBD1 as a possible D gene (5 bases). Trimming left V 8 bases short and J 4 bases short, with 20 bases between. The CDR3 contains 15 residues. Germline V gene sequence: CDR1 SGHVS, CDR2 FQNEAQ.

This clone came up a few times. The CDR3: CASSLDGGEAGELFF. The CDR3 DNA reads as TGTGCCAGCAGTTTAGACGGGGGGGAAGCCGGGGAGCTGTTTTTT. The chain links TRBV27 to TRBJ2-2; TRBD2 matches 8 bases. Trimming at V came to 2 bases and at J to 6 bases, leaving 5 bases not matched to a gene. There are 15 residues in the CDR3. Germline V gives CDR1 MNHEY, CDR2 SMNVEV (reference sequence).

V usage is TRBV19 and J usage is TRBJ2-7, with D perhaps matching TRBD1 (6 bases). The CDR3 is made up of 15 amino acids. Germline V gene data show CDR1 as LNHDA and CDR2 as SQIVND (reference sequence). V lost 3 bases and J lost 2, with 14 bases in between. CDR3 bases: TGTGCCAGTAGTATTTTCGCAGGGGCCACCTACGAGCAGTACTTC. Encoded protein: CASSIFAGATYEQYF.

The V call is TRBV11-2, the J call TRBJ1-5, with a weak D call TRBD1 (6 bases). Trimming pared 3 bases from V and 0 bases from J, leaving 9 bases between. CDR1 SGHAT and CDR2 FQNNGV come from the germline V gene. The CDR3 covers 15 residues. This CDR3 is CASSFSGASNQPQHF. As DNA, the CDR3 is TGTGCCAGCAGCTTTTCAGGGGCTAGCAATCAGCCCCAGCATTTT.

V gene TRBV18 combines with J gene TRBJ1-1; no definite D call. The CDR3 contains 14 residues. Germline CDR1 reads KGHSH; CDR2 reads LQKENI. V was shortened by 0 bases and J by 5 bases, with 10 bases between the two germline ends. For the CDR3, the DNA is TGTGCCAGCTCACCACCGAGTACACAGACTGAAGCTTTCTTT. Amino acid sequence: CASSPPSTQTEAFF.

V gene TRBV6-5 combines with J gene TRBJ2-1, with 11 bases identical to TRBD2. After removal of 4 bases from V and 6 bases from J, the junction contained 2 bases not matched to a gene. Germline V gene data show CDR1 as MNHEY and CDR2 as SVGAGI. The CDR3 extends over 14 amino acids. In DNA, the CDR3 is TGTGCCAGCAGTTCCGGACTAGCGGGCAATGAGCAGTTCTTC. Its protein is CASSSGLAGNEQFF.

The chain employs TRBV2 and TRBJ1-1; 7 nucleotides align to TRBD1. The J segment lost 1 base and the V segment lost 6 bases, leaving 8 bases of the junction unmatched. The germline V gene encodes CDR1 SNHLY and CDR2 FYNNEI. The CDR3 sequence is 15 residues long. CDR3 nucleotide sequence: TGTGCCAGCAGGGATACCCGACAGGGGAACACTGAAGCTTTCTTT. As protein: CASRDTRQGNTEAFF.

This chain joins TRBV16 and TRBJ1-5; 11 bases match TRBD1. The CDR3 is 16 amino acids. Per the germline V gene, CDR1 is KGHSY and CDR2 is FQNENV. Trimming at V came to 2 bases and at J to 3 bases, leaving 3 bases not matched to a gene. The CDR3 region is CASSQMGQGDNQPQHF. The CDR3 nucleotides are TGTGCCAGCAGCCAAATGGGACAGGGGGACAATCAGCCCCAGCATTTT.

The rearrangement links TRBV6-1 to TRBJ1-1; D call uncertain. In germline, CDR1 is MNHNS, CDR2 SASEGT. This CDR3 has 15 residues. V was cut by 3 bases and J by 1 base, with 12 bases left in between. CDR3 sequence: CASSDKAGGNTEAFF. The CDR3 nucleotides read TGTGCCAGCAGTGATAAAGCTGGAGGGAACACTGAAGCTTTCTTT.

This chain links TRBV28 with TRBJ1-2, with a tentative D call TRBD1 (6 bases). Looked up from germline, CDR1 is MDHEN and CDR2 is SYDVKM. Trimming shortened V by 5 bases and J by 9 bases, and 13 bases separated the two germline ends. The CDR3 sequence is 12 residues long. CDR3 DNA sequence: TGTGCCAGCAGTCTCTGGACAGTCAGCTACACCTTC. This codes for CASSLWTVSYTF.

This chain links TRBV27 with TRBJ2-1; possible D gene TRBD1, 6 bases. Per germline, CDR1 MNHEY and CDR2 SMNVEV (reference sequence). Trimming took 3 bases from V and 5 from J, leaving 11 bases between them. The CDR3 length is 14 residues. The CDR3 loop reads CASSFGTTNNEQFF. CDR3 sequence (DNA): TGTGCCAGCAGTTTTGGGACAACCAACAATGAGCAGTTCTTC.

V usage is TRBV27 and J usage is TRBJ2-1, with 9 bases aligning to TRBD1. V trimming: 5 bases; J trimming: 4 bases; junction bases outside the gene matches: 3. The CDR3 consists of 14 residues. Germline V gives CDR1 MNHEY, CDR2 SMNVEV (reference sequence). The CDR3 loop reads CASSGTGRYNEQFF. CDR3 nucleotides: TGTGCCAGCAGTGGGACAGGGAGATACAATGAGCAGTTCTTC.

The genes are TRBV6-6 and TRBJ2-5; 9 bases agree with TRBD2. Matching the DNA end better, TRBJ2-7 makes the J call doubtful. The CDR3 totals 15 residues. CDR1 is MNHNY and CDR2 is SVGAGI in the germline V gene (reference sequence). This CDR3 is CASSYSAGGRAEQYF. The DNA of the CDR3 is TGTGCCAGCAGTTACTCTGCGGGGGGGCGCGCCGAGCAGTACTTC.